This entry concerns a single TCR beta chain. Per germline, CDR1 LNHDA and CDR2 SQIVND (reference sequence). This CDR3 comprises 12 residues. V was shortened by 5 bases and J by 7 bases, with 11 bases between the two germline ends. Profiling relied on immunoSEQ multiplex PCR, and the TCRdb table lists in-frame clones only, not all of them. The repertoire holds some 510,000 clones, with 79% as singletons. These data originate in a study of shared clonotypes between healthy human individuals. The clonotype originates from a woman in her 40s in good health. Some clones in this sample may be carry-over from other donors' samples. The material sequenced was PBMCs. The V call is TRBV19, the J call TRBJ1-1; D perhaps matches TRBD1 (5 bases). The CDR3 DNA is TGTGCCAGTAGTCCCAGGGACGGTGAAGCTTTCTTT. This codes for CASSPRDGEAFF.